The 7 T cell receptor beta chains presented below share a single source sample, sequenced in a study of T cells in Graves' hyperthyroidism and ophthalmopathy. RNA transcripts yielded amplified TCR beta CDR3 regions. HTBI primers drove first-round RT-PCR of the TCR CDR3. A single record per CDR3 protein comes from TCRdb applying MiXCR to the multiplex PCR reads. The profile shows 560,000 or so distinct CDR3 sequences, 20% of them singletons. What was sequenced was blood. These receptors all come from a middle-aged man with Graves' ophthalmopathy.

This clonotype was seen ten or more times. The chain has TRBV13 and TRBJ2-7; D may be TRBD2 (6 bases). Germline CDR1 is PRHDT and CDR2 is FYEKMQ (reference sequence). Trimming removed 5 bases at V and 2 bases at J, with 10 bases between. This CDR3 contains 13 residues. The CDR3 reads CASSHSGTYEQYF. The DNA of the CDR3 is TGTGCCAGCAGCCATAGCGGCACCTACGAGCAGTACTTC. Together with reference TRBV13 and TRBJ2-7, the CDR3 gives the full variable domain: AAGVIQSPRHLIKEKRETATLKCYPIPRHDTVYWYQQGPGQDPQFLISFYEKMQSDKGSIPDRFSAQQFSDYHSELNMSSLELGDSALYFCASSHSGTYEQYFGPGTRLTVT.

The chain has TRBV24-1 and TRBJ1-4; a possible D gene is TRBD1 (5 bases). V gave up 9 bases and J gave up 4 bases, with 17 bases separating them. This CDR3 comprises 15 residues. Germline CDR1 reads KGHDR; CDR2 reads SFDVKD. The DNA for the CDR3 is TGTGCCACCGCTACACTAGGGACCTATAATGAAAAACTGTTTTTT. Translating it yields CATATLGTYNEKLFF.

This clonotype was recorded at least ten times. The V gene is TRBV9, the J gene TRBJ1-6; D gene unclear. Per the germline V gene, CDR1 is SGDLS and CDR2 is YYNGEE. This CDR3 spans 14 amino acids. The germline V and J ends were trimmed by 0 bases and 3 bases, with 4 bases remaining between them. The CDR3 region has the DNA TGTGCCAGCAGCGTAGGCAACTATAATTCACCCCTCCACTTT. It specifies CASSVGNYNSPLHF.

The chain couples TRBV29-1 to TRBJ2-1; 7 nucleotides agree with TRBD1. This CDR3 region has 17 residues. The trim removed 4 bases at V and 2 bases at J, leaving 14 bases unmatched. The V gene's germline CDR1 is SQVTM and CDR2 ANQGSEA. The CDR3 DNA sequence: TGCAGCGTTGGTACGCTCTTAGGACAGGTAACCTACAATGAGCAGTTCTTC. It codes for CSVGTLLGQVTYNEQFF.

This clonotype was seen a few times. The gene calls are TRBV27 and TRBJ1-5; 11 nucleotides line up with TRBD1. The CDR3 is 15 residues long. CDR1 is MNHEY and CDR2 is SMNVEV in the germline V gene (reference sequence). With 6 bases clipped from V and 7 bases from J, the junction kept 8 bases outside the gene matches. For the CDR3, the DNA is TGTGCCAGCAGGGGGACAGGGGGGGGAGGGCAGCCCCAGCATTTT. Amino acid sequence: CASRGTGGGGQPQHF.

This clonotype showed up many times. The gene calls are TRBV20-1 and TRBJ2-3; 10 bases agree with TRBD1. The CDR3 is 14 residues long. J gave up 4 bases and V 5 bases, and 6 bases lay outside the gene matches. Germline V lookup: CDR1 DFQATT, CDR2 SNEGSKA (reference sequence). CDR3 sequence reads: CSAAGTGDADTQYF. The CDR3 DNA is TGCAGTGCTGCCGGGACAGGGGACGCAGATACGCAGTATTTT.

The J gene is TRBJ1-2, the V gene TRBV5-4; a weak D match, TRBD1 (6 bases). V dropped 5 bases and J dropped 4 bases, with 12 bases sitting between them. Germline loops: CDR1 SGHNT, CDR2 YYREEE (reference sequence). This CDR3 is built from 13 residues. The CDR3 region has the DNA TGTGCCAGCAGACCACAGGGATCCTATGGCTACACCTTC. It specifies CASRPQGSYGYTF.